This T cell receptor (beta chain) was sequenced during a study of blood T cells in healthy people across ages (dated by TCRdb to 2014 to 2015). Notes on the research overall: In model experiments, template switching captured about one uniquely barcoded TCR beta cDNA molecule for every two T cells. The study measured age-related changes in TCR beta repertoire diversity using deep sequencing normalized with unique cDNA molecular identifiers. Donors were grouped into four age groups: young (average approximately 16 years), middle-aged (39), aged (roughly 62) and long-lived (approximately 81). To avoid experimental bias, donors of different ages were spread randomly across the sequencing lanes. Using the same blood draw, the study looked at two additional independent replicas of 1 million unique cDNA reads for two donors, one aged 18 to 29 and the other aged 80 or older.

The approximately 39 donors, aged roughly 6 to 90 years, were systemically healthy Caucasian individuals from Russia. Each donor gave 9.5 to 10 milliliters of peripheral blood, drawn into EDTA-treated Vacutainer tubes. Ficoll-Paque density-gradient centrifugation was used to isolate PBMCs, with at least 7 million per sample. Trizol reagent was used to extract total RNA from the PBMCs, yielding at least 5.5 micrograms per sample. Naive CD45RAhigh/CD27high T cell percentages were measured by flow cytometry on a PBMC aliquot from every donor. Cut back by 1 base and 2 bases, the V and J ends lie 9 bases apart. As encoded in the germline V gene, CDR1 is SGHVS while CDR2 is FQNEAQ. The CDR3 covers 14 residues, taking in both the cysteine and the phenylalanine. Just CDR3 DNA is preserved here, 42 bases in frame from base 1. Overall study outcomes, separate from this receptor: The CMV infection status of donors was not known, potentially confounding age-related changes in expanded clonotypes. A strong correlation was found between observed TCR beta diversity and the percentage of naive T cells measured by flow cytometry. As age increased, observed TCR beta diversity per million T cells dropped in a roughly linear way, and a significant reduction was already evident by age 40. Estimates of total diversity based on one million sequenced T cells were regarded as lower bounds and as underestimates. Since profiling was done on bulk unsorted PBMCs, naive and antigen-experienced compartments could not be conclusively compared. Compared with the aged group, the long-lived group had more naive CD4+ T cells, fewer expanded clones and increased TCR diversity, suggesting age selection.

The library was built by means of 5' RACE. Instrument used: Illumina HiSeq 2500. A second PCR of 7 to 11 cycles was performed with a sample-barcoded 5' primer and a J-beta primer mix. A template-switch 5' adaptor carrying 12 random nucleotides introduced a unique molecular identifier onto each TCR beta cDNA molecule. Each sample yielded at least 2.5 million CDR3-containing paired-end reads. All of the RNA was converted into first-strand cDNA using the Mint cDNA synthesis kit, with a TRBC-specific oligonucleotide serving as the primer. After uracil-DNA glycosylase treatment, a first 18-cycle PCR used universal primers M1SS and BC2_uni_R on all cDNA. For the original study's pipeline: For normalization, 1 million high-quality reads, each with a distinct molecular identifier, were randomly selected from each sample. Reads sharing molecular identifiers were discarded rather than binned into consensus sequences. MiTCR, with a Q25 quality threshold and the strictest error-elimination algorithm, was used for CDR3 identification, clonotype clustering and error correction. A nonparametric unseen species model with Euler transformation was used to estimate a lower bound on total TCR beta diversity. TCRdb trimmed the raw reads at Q25, called clones with MiXCR and kept productive beta chains. Records with the same CDR3 protein are collapsed into one entry carrying the most frequent genes and DNA. The V and J calls shown here were made by TCRdb, not taken from the authors' results. The sample table holds approximately 600,000 distinct CDR3 sequences, of which around 54% were seen once. Clones ranked in the top ten supply around 37% of the sample.

Remarks on this clonotype: This receptor's antigen is unknown. No base quality information exists; no much larger clone differs at one position.

The sequenced material came from blood. Recombination linked TRBV7-8 to TRBJ2-7; tentative D gene TRBD1, with 5 bases matching. The clonotype comes from a man in his 60s in good health. The CDR3 protein sequence reads: CASSLDQGAYEQYF. The bases read TGTGCCAGCAGCTTAGATCAGGGCGCCTACGAGCAGTACTTC.